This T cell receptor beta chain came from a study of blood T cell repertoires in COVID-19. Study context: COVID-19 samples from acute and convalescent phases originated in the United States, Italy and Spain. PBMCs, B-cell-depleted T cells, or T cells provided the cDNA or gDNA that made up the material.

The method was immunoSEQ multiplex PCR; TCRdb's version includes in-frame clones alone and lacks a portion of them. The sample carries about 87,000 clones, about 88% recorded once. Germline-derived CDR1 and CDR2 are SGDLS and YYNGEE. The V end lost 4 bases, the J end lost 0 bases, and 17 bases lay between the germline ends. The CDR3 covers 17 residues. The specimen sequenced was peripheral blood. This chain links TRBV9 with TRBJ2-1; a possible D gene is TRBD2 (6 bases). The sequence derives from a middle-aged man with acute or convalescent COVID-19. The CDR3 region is CASSRGLAGSSYNEQFF. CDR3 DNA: TGTGCCAGCAGCCGGGGACTTGCTGGGAGCTCCTACAATGAGCAGTTCTTC. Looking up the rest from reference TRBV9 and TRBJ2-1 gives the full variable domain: DSGVTQTPKHLITATGQRVTLRCSPRSGDLSVYWYQQSLDQGLQFLIQYYNGEERAKGNILERFSAQQFPDLHSELNLSSLELGDSALYFCASSRGLAGSSYNEQFFGPGTRLTVL.